The 14 T cell receptor beta chains listed next were all sequenced from one sample in a study of blood T cell repertoires in COVID-19. Generated by immunoSEQ multiplex PCR, the TCRdb table keeps only in-frame clones and is missing some. The sample has approximately 88,000 clones; 80% are singletons. The sample consisted of peripheral blood. These receptors were collected from a man aged 45-65 years who had recovered from COVID-19.

J is TRBJ2-5 and V is TRBV7-6; 9 bases agree with TRBD1. V lost 1 base, J lost 2 bases, and 14 bases stayed unmatched. The CDR3 extends over 19 amino acids. CDR1 and CDR2 from the germline V gene are SGHVS and FNYEAQ. As DNA, the CDR3 is TGTGCCAGCAGCTTAGGCCCCACTTCCGGGACAGGGCATCAAGAGACCCAGTACTTC. Its protein product is CASSLGPTSGTGHQETQYF.

The gene calls are TRBV5-6 and TRBJ2-7, with D perhaps TRBD1 (5 bases). Deletions cut 4 bases from V and 4 bases from J, with 12 bases between. This CDR3 is built from 13 residues. Germline V gene sequence: CDR1 SGHDT, CDR2 YYEEEE. The CDR3: CASSLPQGYEQYF. Written as DNA, the CDR3 is TGTGCCAGCAGCCTCCCCCAGGGTTACGAGCAGTACTTC.

V usage is TRBV6-5 and J usage is TRBJ2-7; D possibly corresponds to TRBD1 (7 bases). The CDR3 length is 15 residues. Trimming took off 2 bases at V and 2 bases at J, with 13 bases between the two ends. Germline values: CDR1 MNHEY, CDR2 SVGAGI. CDR3 coding DNA: TGTGCCAGCAGTTACGGGCAGGGGGGCACCTACGAGCAGTACTTC. Translation gives CASSYGQGGTYEQYF.

The J gene is TRBJ1-1, the V gene TRBV5-1; perhaps TRBD1 as D (6 bases). This CDR3 is built from 16 residues. Germline CDR1 is SGHRS and CDR2 is YFSETQ. Between the trimmed V and J ends, which lost 4 bases and 5 bases, there was a span of 21 bases. In DNA form, the CDR3 reads TGCGCCAGCAGCCCCGGATCAGGGGAGGGTTATACTGAAGCTTTCTTT. It specifies CASSPGSGEGYTEAFF.

This clone has ten or more counts. This chain uses TRBV5-1 with TRBJ2-1; 8 bases are shared with TRBD1. This CDR3 contains 14 residues. The germline V gene has CDR1 SGHRS and CDR2 YFSETQ. V lost 4 bases, J lost 6 bases, and 6 bases stayed unmatched. CDR3 DNA: TGCGCCAGCAGCACCGGACAGGGAACCAATGAGCAGTTCTTC. Protein product: CASSTGQGTNEQFF.

Only one count was recorded for this clone. The chain employs TRBV5-1 and TRBJ2-3; 7 positions match TRBD2. The CDR3 is made up of 15 amino acids. Germline CDR1 is SGHRS and CDR2 is YFSETQ. Trimming at V came to 0 bases and at J to 2 bases, leaving 3 bases not matched to a gene. The CDR3 here is CASSLGAGNTDTQYF. The DNA for the CDR3 is TGCGCCAGCAGCTTGGGAGCGGGGAACACAGATACGCAGTATTTT.

This chain links TRBV5-5 with TRBJ1-4; 7 bases line up with TRBD1. V gave up 4 bases and J gave up 4 bases; unmatched junction bases: 13. The germline CDR1 and CDR2 sequences are SGHKS and YYEKEE (reference sequence). The CDR3 loop spans 17 amino acids. The CDR3 protein is CASSPRPGTEDNEKLFF. Written as DNA, the CDR3 is TGTGCCAGCAGCCCCCGACCCGGGACAGAGGATAATGAAAAACTGTTTTTT.

The chain uses TRBV7-3 and TRBJ1-1; D uncertain. The CDR3 has 13 residues. Trimming took 1 base from V and 7 from J, leaving 10 bases between them. Germline V gene sequence: CDR1 SGHTA, CDR2 FQGTGA. The CDR3: CASSLKPGGEAFF. The CDR3 nucleotides are TGTGCCAGCAGCTTAAAGCCGGGAGGTGAAGCTTTCTTT.

The chain recombines TRBV24-1 with TRBJ2-2; 7 bases match TRBD1. Trimming removed 0 bases from V and 2 bases from J; junction bases left unmatched: 2. Germline CDR1 reads KGHDR; CDR2 reads SFDVKD. This CDR3 has 16 amino acids. CDR3 residues: CATSDLRQGNTGELFF. CDR3 nucleotide sequence: TGTGCCACCAGTGATTTGAGACAGGGAAACACCGGGGAGCTGTTTTTT.

This clone has only a few counts. This chain uses TRBV12-5 with TRBJ1-1; D remains ambiguous. Germline assignment: CDR1 LGHNT and CDR2 FRNRAP. V was clipped by 2 bases and J by 8 bases, with 21 bases between them. CDR3 length: 16 amino acids. The CDR3 DNA is TGTGCTAGTGGTTTGCCCCAGAGCGGGATAGCATCAGAAGCTTTCTTT. Translating it yields CASGLPQSGIASEAFF.

The chain joins TRBV30 to TRBJ1-6; 7 bases line up with TRBD1. After removal of 8 bases from V and 3 bases from J, the junction contained 4 bases not matched to a gene. Germline-derived CDR1 and CDR2 are GTSNPN and SVGIG (reference sequence). This CDR3 comprises 13 residues. CDR3 loop: CARRTGYNSPLHF. CDR3 DNA: TGTGCCAGAAGGACAGGCTATAATTCACCCCTCCACTTT.

The genes are TRBV9 and TRBJ1-3; D is possibly TRBD1 (5 bases). V dropped 4 bases and J dropped 0 bases, with 17 bases sitting between them. Germline V gene lookup returns CDR1 SGDLS and CDR2 YYNGEE. This CDR3 spans 17 amino acids. CDR3 residues: CASSTGAGISSGNTIYF. Written as DNA, the CDR3 is TGTGCCAGCAGCACCGGGGCGGGGATTAGCTCTGGAAACACCATATATTTT.

This chain links TRBV19 with TRBJ2-4; D is perhaps TRBD2 (7 bases). The V end was cut by 5 bases, the J end by 0 bases, with 11 bases between. The CDR3 covers 15 residues. CDR1 is LNHDA, CDR2 SQIVND, per germline (reference sequence). The CDR3 spells CASSVGGLAKNIQYF. In DNA, the CDR3 is TGTGCCAGTAGTGTGGGGGGGCTAGCCAAAAACATTCAGTACTTC.

The CDR3 sequence: CASSQLTGGPETQYF. CDR3 nucleotide sequence: TGTGCCAGCAGCCAATTGACGGGGGGGCCGGAGACCCAGTACTTC. This chain links TRBV3-1 (or the pseudogene TRBV3-2) with TRBJ2-5, with 8 nucleotides matching TRBD2. Germline assignment: CDR1 LGHDT and CDR2 YNNKEL (reference sequence). The CDR3 sequence is 15 residues long. J gave up 5 bases and V 2 bases, and 7 bases lay outside the gene matches.